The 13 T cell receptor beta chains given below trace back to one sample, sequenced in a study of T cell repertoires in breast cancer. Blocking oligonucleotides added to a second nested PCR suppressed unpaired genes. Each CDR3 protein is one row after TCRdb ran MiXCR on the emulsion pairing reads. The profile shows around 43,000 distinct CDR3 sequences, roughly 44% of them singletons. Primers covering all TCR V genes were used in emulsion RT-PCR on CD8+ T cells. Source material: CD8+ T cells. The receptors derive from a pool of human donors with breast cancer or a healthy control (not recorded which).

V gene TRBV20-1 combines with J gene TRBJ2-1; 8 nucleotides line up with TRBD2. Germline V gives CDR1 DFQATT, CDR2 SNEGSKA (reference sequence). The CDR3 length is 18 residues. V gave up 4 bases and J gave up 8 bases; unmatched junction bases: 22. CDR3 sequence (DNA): TGCAGTGCTACACTTTTTGAGGAAGCGGGAGTGTTTGTGGATGAGCAGTTCTTC. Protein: CSATLFEEAGVFVDEQFF.

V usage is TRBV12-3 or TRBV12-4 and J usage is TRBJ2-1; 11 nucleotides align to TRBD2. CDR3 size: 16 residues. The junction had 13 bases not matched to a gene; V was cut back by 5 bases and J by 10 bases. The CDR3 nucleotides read TGTGCCAGCAGTCCATCGGCTAGCGGGAGGACCACAGAGCAGTTCTTC. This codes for CASSPSASGRTTEQFF.

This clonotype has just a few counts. CDR3 in DNA: TGTGCCAGCAGTGAGGTTCCGGCAGATACGCAGTATTTT. Translated: CASSEVPADTQYF. This chain connects TRBV2 to TRBJ2-3, with no clear D. Between the trimmed V and J ends, which lost 3 bases and 4 bases, there was a span of 8 bases. Germline V gives CDR1 SNHLY, CDR2 FYNNEI. This CDR3 spans 13 amino acids.

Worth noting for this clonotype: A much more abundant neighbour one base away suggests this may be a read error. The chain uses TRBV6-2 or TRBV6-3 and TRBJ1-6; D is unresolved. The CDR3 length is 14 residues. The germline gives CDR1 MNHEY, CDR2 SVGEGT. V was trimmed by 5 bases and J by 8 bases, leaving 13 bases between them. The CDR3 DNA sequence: TGTGCCAGCAGTATGCAGGAGGGAGATTCACCCCTCCACTTT. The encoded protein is CASSMQEGDSPLHF.

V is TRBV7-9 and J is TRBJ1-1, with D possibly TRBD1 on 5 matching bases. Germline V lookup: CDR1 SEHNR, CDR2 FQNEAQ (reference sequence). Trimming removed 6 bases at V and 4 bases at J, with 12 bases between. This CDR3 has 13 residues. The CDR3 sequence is CASSPAGGTEAFF. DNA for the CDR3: TGTGCCAGCAGTCCCGCGGGGGGCACTGAAGCTTTCTTT.

The CDR3 nucleotides read TGTGCCAGCAGCTTAGAACATGGGGACGGCACAGATACGCAGTATTTT. Translating gives CASSLEHGDGTDTQYF. V usage is TRBV11-2 and J usage is TRBJ2-3; either TRBD1 or TRBD2 may fit D (5 bases each). The CDR3 sequence is 16 residues long. Germline loops: CDR1 SGHAT, CDR2 FQNNGV. V was pared by 0 bases and J by 1 base, with 11 bases between.

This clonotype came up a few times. This chain's CDR3 is CASRLAIPFEAFF. CDR3 DNA sequence: TGTGCCAGCAGGCTGGCCATTCCATTTGAAGCTTTCTTT. V usage is TRBV6-1 and J usage is TRBJ1-1; D ambiguous. The CDR3 is made up of 13 amino acids. V lost 6 bases to trimming and J lost 7 bases, with 15 bases between them. Germline V CDR1 and CDR2: MNHNS, SASEGT.

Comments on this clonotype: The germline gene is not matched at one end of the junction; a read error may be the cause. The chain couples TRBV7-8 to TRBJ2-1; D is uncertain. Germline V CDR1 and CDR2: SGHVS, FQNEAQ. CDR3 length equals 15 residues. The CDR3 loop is CVSSPTAKRNNEQFF. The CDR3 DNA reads TGTGTCAGCAGCCCCACGGCCAAGCGAAACAATGAGCAGTTCTTC.

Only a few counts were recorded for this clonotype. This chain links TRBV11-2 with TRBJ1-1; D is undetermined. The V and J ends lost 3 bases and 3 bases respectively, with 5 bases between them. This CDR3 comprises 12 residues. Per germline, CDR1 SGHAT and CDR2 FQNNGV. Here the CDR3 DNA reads TGTGCCAGCAGCTTCCGGGACACTGAAGCTTTCTTT. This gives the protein CASSFRDTEAFF.

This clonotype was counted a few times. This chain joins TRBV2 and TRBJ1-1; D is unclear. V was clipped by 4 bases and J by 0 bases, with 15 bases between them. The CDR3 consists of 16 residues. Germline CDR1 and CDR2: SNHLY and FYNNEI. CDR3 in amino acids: CASSGYETILNTEAFF. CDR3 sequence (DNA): TGTGCCAGCAGTGGATATGAAACGATTCTGAACACTGAAGCTTTCTTT.

CDR3 nucleotide sequence: TGCGCCAGCAGCTTGGAACCGGGTGTACGAGCTGAAGCTTTCTTT. It codes for CASSLEPGVRAEAFF. The chain carries TRBV5-1 and TRBJ1-1, with D hard to call. The CDR3 consists of 15 residues. The germline gives CDR1 SGHRS, CDR2 YFSETQ. V dropped 0 bases and J dropped 6 bases, with 15 bases sitting between them.

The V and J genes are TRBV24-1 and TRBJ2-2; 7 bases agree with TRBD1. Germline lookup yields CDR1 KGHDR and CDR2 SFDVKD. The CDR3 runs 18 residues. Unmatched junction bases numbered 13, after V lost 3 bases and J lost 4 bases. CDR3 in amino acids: CATSDPGVRGSGTGELFF. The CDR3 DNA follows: TGTGCCACCAGTGATCCCGGCGTCAGGGGGTCGGGCACCGGGGAGCTGTTTTTT.

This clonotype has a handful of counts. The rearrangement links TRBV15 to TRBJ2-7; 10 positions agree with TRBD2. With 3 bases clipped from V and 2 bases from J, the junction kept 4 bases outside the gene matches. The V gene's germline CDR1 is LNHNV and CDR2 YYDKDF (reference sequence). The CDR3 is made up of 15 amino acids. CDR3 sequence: CATSSLAGGAYEQYF. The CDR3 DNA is TGTGCCACCAGCAGTTTAGCGGGAGGCGCCTACGAGCAGTACTTC.